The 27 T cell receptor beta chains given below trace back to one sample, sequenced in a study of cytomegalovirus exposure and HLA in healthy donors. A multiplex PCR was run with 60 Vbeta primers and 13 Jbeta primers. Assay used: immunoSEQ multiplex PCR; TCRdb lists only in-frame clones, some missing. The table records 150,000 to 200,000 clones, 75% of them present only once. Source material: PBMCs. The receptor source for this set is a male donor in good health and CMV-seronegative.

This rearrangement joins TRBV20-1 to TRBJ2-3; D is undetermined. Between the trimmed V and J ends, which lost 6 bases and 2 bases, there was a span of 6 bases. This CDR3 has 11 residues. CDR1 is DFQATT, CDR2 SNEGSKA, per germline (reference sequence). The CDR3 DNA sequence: TGCAGTGCCTATTTCACAGATACGCAGTATTTT. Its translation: CSAYFTDTQYF.

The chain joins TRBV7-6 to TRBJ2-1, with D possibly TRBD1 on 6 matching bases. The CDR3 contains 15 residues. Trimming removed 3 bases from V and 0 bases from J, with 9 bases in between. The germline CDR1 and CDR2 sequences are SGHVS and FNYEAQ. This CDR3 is CASSLQGISYNEQFF. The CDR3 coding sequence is TGTGCCAGCAGCTTGCAGGGGATCTCCTACAATGAGCAGTTCTTC.

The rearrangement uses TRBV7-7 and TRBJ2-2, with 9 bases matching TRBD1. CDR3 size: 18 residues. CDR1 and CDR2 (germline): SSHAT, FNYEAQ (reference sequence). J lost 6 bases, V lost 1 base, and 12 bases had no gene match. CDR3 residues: CASSLESPQGAKAGELFF. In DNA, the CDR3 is TGTGCCAGCAGCTTAGAGTCCCCACAGGGGGCGAAAGCCGGGGAGCTGTTTTTT.

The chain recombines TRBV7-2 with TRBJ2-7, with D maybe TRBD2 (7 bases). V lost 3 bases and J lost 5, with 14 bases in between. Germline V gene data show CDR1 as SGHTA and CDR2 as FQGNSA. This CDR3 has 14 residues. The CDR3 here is CASSFEGGGHEQYF. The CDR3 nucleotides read TGTGCCAGCAGCTTTGAGGGAGGGGGACACGAGCAGTACTTC.

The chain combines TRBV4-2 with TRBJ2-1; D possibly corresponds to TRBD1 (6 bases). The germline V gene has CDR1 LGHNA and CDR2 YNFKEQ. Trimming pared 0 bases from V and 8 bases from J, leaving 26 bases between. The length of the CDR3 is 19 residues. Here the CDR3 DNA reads TGTGCCAGCAGCCAAGAAGTCGGCCACAGGGTGAGTTTAAGTGATGAGCAGTTCTTC. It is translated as CASSQEVGHRVSLSDEQFF.

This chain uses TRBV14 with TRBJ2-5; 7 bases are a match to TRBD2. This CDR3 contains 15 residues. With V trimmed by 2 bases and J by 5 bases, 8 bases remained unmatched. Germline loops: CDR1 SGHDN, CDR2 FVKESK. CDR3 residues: CASSQRHAGRETQYF. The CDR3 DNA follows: TGTGCCAGCAGCCAACGACACGCCGGGAGGGAGACCCAGTACTTC.

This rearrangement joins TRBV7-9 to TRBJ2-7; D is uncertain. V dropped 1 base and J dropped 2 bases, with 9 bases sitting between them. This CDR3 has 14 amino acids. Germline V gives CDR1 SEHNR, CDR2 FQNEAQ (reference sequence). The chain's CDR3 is CASSLGGGTYEQYF. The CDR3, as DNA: TGTGCCAGCAGCTTAGGAGGCGGAACCTACGAGCAGTACTTC.

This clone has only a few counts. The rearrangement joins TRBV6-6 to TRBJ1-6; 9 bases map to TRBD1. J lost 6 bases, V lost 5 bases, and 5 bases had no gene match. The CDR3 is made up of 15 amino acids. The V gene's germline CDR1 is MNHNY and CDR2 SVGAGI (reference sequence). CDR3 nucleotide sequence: TGTGCCAGCAGTATCCGGGACAGGGTTAATTCACCCCTCCACTTT. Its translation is CASSIRDRVNSPLHF.

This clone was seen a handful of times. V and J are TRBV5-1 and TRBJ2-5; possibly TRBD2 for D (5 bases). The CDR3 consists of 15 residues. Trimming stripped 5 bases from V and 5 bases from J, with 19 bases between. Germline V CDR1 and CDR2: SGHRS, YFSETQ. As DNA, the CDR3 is TGCGCCAGCAGAGCCTCAATCCTAGCAGTGGAGACCCAGTACTTC. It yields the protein CASRASILAVETQYF.

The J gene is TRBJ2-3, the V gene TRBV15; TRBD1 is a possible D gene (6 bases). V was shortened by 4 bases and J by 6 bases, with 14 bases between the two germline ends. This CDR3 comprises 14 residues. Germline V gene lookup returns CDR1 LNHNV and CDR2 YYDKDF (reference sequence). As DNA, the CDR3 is TGTGCCACCAGCAAAAGGGACCAGGGGGATACGCAGTATTTT. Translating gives CATSKRDQGDTQYF.

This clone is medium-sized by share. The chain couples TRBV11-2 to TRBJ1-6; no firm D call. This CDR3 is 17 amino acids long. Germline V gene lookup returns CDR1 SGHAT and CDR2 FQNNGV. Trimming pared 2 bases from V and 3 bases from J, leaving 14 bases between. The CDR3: CASSLHQVPVYNSPLHF. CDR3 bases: TGTGCCAGCAGCTTACACCAGGTTCCCGTCTATAATTCACCCCTCCACTTT.

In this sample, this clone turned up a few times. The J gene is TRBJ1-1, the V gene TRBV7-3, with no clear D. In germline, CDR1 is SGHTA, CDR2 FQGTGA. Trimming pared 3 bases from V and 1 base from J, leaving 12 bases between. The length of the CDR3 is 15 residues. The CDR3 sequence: CASSLVVIGNTEAFF. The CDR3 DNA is TGTGCCAGCAGCTTGGTAGTAATCGGGAACACTGAAGCTTTCTTT.

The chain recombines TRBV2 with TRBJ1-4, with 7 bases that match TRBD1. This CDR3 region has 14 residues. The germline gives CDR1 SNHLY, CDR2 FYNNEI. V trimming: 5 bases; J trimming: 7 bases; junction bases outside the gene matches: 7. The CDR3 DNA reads TGTGCCAGCAGTAAGAATCGGGACAGTGAAAAACTGTTTTTT. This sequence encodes CASSKNRDSEKLFF.

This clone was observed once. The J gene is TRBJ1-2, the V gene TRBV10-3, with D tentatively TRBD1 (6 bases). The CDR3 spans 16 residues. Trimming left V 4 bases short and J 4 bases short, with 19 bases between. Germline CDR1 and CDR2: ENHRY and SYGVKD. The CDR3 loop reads CAISGLQGIAAYGYTF. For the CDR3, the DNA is TGTGCCATCAGTGGGTTACAGGGAATTGCTGCCTATGGCTACACCTTC.

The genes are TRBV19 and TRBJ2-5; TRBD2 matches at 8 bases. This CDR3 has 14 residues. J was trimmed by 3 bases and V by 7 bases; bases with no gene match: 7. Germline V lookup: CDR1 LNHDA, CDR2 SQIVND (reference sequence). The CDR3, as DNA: TGTGCCAGTAATGACGGGGGGGCCGAAGAGACCCAGTACTTC. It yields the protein CASNDGGAEETQYF.

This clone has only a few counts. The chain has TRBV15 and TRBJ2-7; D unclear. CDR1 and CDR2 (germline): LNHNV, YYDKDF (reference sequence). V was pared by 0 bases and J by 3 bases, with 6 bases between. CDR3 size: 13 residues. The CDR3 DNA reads TGTGCCACCAGCAGAGATCCTATCTACGAGCAGTACTTC. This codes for CATSRDPIYEQYF. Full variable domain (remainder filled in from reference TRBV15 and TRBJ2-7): DAMVIQNPRYQVTQFGKPVTLSCSQTLNHNVMYWYQQKSSQAPKLLFHYYDKDFNNEADTPDNFQSRRPNTSFCFLDIRSPGLGDTAMYLCATSRDPIYEQYFGPGTRLTVT.

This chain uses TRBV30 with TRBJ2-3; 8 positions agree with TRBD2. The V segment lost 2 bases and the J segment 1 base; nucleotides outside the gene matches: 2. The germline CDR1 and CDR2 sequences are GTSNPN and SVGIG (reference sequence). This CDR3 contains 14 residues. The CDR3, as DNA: TGTGCCTGGAGTCCCGGGGGGGGCACAGATACGCAGTATTTT. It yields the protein CAWSPGGGTDTQYF.

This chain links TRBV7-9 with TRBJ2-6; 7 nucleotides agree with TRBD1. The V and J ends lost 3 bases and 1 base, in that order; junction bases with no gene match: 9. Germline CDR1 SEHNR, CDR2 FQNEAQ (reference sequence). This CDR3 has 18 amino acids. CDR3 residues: CASSLDRSFLSGANVLTF. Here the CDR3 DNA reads TGTGCCAGCAGCTTGGACAGGTCCTTCCTTTCTGGGGCCAACGTCCTGACTTTC.

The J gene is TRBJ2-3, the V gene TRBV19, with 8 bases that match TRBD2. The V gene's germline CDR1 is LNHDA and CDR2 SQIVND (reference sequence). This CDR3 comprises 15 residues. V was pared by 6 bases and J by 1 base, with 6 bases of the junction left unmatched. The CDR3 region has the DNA TGTGCCAGTAGGCTAGCGGGCGCCCGCACAGATACGCAGTATTTT. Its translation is CASRLAGARTDTQYF.

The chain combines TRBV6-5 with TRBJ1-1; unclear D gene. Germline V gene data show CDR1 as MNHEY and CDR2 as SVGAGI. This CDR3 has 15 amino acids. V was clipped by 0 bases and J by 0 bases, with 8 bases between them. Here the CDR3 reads CASSYSPVMNTEAFF. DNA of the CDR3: TGTGCCAGCAGTTACTCGCCGGTCATGAACACTGAAGCTTTCTTT.

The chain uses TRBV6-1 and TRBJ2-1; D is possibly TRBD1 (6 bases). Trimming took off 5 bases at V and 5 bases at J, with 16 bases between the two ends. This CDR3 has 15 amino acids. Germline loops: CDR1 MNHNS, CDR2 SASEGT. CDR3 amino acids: CASSFLLGGNNEQFF. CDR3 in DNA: TGTGCCAGCAGTTTCCTCCTAGGGGGAAACAATGAGCAGTTCTTC.

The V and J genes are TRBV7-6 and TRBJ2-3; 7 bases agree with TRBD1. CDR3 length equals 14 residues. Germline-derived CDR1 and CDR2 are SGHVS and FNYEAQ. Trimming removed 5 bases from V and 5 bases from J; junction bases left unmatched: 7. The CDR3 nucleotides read TGTGCCAGCAGCCAACCGGGACAGATAGATACGCAGTATTTT. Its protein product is CASSQPGQIDTQYF.

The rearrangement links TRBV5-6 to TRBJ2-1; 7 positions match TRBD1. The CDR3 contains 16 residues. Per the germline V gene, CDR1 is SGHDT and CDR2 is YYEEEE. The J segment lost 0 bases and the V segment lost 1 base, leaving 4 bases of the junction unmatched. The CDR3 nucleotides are TGTGCCAGCAGCTTGCGGACAGGAAGCTCCTACAATGAGCAGTTCTTC. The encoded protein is CASSLRTGSSYNEQFF.

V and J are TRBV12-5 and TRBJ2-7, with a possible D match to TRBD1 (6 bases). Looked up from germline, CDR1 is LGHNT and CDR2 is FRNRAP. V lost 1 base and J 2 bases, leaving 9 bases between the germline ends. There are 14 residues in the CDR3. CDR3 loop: CASGLDDRTYEQYF. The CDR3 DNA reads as TGTGCTAGTGGTTTGGATGACAGGACCTACGAGCAGTACTTC.

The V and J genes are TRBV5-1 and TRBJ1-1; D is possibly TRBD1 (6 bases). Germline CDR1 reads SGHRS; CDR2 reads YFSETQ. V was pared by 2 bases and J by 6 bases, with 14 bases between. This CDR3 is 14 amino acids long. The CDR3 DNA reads TGCGCCAGCAGCTTTGGGGGGGCGCCTTCTGAAGCTTTCTTT. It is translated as CASSFGGAPSEAFF.

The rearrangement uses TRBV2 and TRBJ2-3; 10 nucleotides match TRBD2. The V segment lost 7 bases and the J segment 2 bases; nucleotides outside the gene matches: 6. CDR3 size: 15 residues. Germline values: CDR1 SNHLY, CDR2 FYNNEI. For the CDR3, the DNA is TGTGCCAGCAAGCGGGAGGGGTACCTCACAGATACGCAGTATTTT. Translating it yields CASKREGYLTDTQYF.

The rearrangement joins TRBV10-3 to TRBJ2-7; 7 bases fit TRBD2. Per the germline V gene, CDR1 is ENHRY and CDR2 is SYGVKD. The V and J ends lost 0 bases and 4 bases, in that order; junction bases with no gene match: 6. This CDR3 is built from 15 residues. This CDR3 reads CAISESGRGGYEQYF. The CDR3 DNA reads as TGTGCCATCAGTGAGTCGGGAAGGGGAGGGTACGAGCAGTACTTC.